The rows below give T cell receptor beta chains drawn from one sample of a study of blood T cell repertoires in COVID-19. Assay: immunoSEQ multiplex PCR; the TCRdb copy retains only in-frame clones and omits some. The sample lists 110,000 to 150,000 clones, around 90% occurring once. Sequencing input: peripheral blood. Receptor source: an older man with acute or convalescent COVID-19. Each CDR3 is given with its conserved first and last residue. A D gene is named only where the DNA matches it firmly. The size entry is marked missing in some rows and otherwise reads once, few, many or a size class.

CDR3nt: TGTGCCAGTAGTACAAGGACAGGGGGTTCCTACGAGCAGTACTTC
CDR3aa: CASSTRTGGSYEQYF
v_gene: TRBV19
j_gene: TRBJ2-7
d_gene: TRBD1
abundance: NA

CDR3nt: TGTGCCAGCAGCCCCGGGACGGCTAGCGGGATGTTTGAGCAGTTCTTC
CDR3aa: CASSPGTASGMFEQFF
v_gene: TRBV3-1/TRBV3-2
j_gene: TRBJ2-1
d_gene: TRBD2
abundance: NA

CDR3nt: TGTGCCAGCAGAATGACAGAATACTATGGCTACACCTTC
CDR3aa: CASRMTEYYGYTF
v_gene: TRBV6-5
j_gene: TRBJ1-2
d_gene: NA
abundance: NA

CDR3nt: TGTGCCAGCAGCTCGGACAGGGAGCAGTTCTTC
CDR3aa: CASSSDREQFF
v_gene: TRBV5-6
j_gene: TRBJ2-1
d_gene: TRBD1
abundance: NA

CDR3nt: TGTGCCATCAGTGAGTCTTGGGGACAGAGTCCTTACTTC
CDR3aa: CAISESWGQSPYF
v_gene: TRBV10-3
j_gene: TRBJ2-7
d_gene: TRBD1
abundance: NA

CDR3nt: TGTGCCAGCAGCGTAGCTATGAGACAGGGGCCCTACAATGAGCAGTTCTTC
CDR3aa: CASSVAMRQGPYNEQFF
v_gene: TRBV9
j_gene: TRBJ2-1
d_gene: TRBD1
abundance: NA

CDR3nt: TGTGCCAGCAGTCCGAAATCCTCAGGGGGCTATGGCTACACCTTC
CDR3aa: CASSPKSSGGYGYTF
v_gene: TRBV6-5
j_gene: TRBJ1-2
d_gene: TRBD1
abundance: NA

CDR3nt: TGTGCCAGTAGTATAGTAGGGTCAACGGGGAATGAGCAGTTCTTC
CDR3aa: CASSIVGSTGNEQFF
v_gene: TRBV19
j_gene: TRBJ2-1
d_gene: NA
abundance: NA

CDR3nt: TGTGCCAGCAGCCCTGCTGGAGTATCTGGAAACACCATATATTTT
CDR3aa: CASSPAGVSGNTIYF
v_gene: TRBV16
j_gene: TRBJ1-3
d_gene: NA
abundance: NA

CDR3nt: TGTGCCAGTAGAACGACAGGAGGAAATCAGCCCCAGCATTTT
CDR3aa: CASRTTGGNQPQHF
v_gene: TRBV19
j_gene: TRBJ1-5
d_gene: NA
abundance: NA

CDR3nt: TGTGCCAGCAGTGAAACACGGACAGAAAGGGAGACCCAGTACTTC
CDR3aa: CASSETRTERETQYF
v_gene: TRBV6-1
j_gene: TRBJ2-5
d_gene: NA
abundance: NA

CDR3nt: TGTGCCAGCAGCTTACAGGTCGTAGGGAGGATGAACAATGAGCAGTTCTTC
CDR3aa: CASSLQVVGRMNNEQFF
v_gene: TRBV11-2
j_gene: TRBJ2-1
d_gene: NA
abundance: NA

CDR3nt: TGTGCCAGCAGTCGGACAGGTGCTAATTCACCCCTCCACTTT
CDR3aa: CASSRTGANSPLHF
v_gene: TRBV6-5
j_gene: TRBJ1-6
d_gene: TRBD1
abundance: NA

CDR3nt: TGCGCCAGCAGCTTGGAGGACACGTCGAACACCGGGGAGCTGTTTTTT
CDR3aa: CASSLEDTSNTGELFF
v_gene: TRBV5-1
j_gene: TRBJ2-2
d_gene: NA
abundance: NA

CDR3nt: TGTGCCAGCAGCTTGGCCGGTGTTGCGGGAGGTCAGCCCCAGCATTTT
CDR3aa: CASSLAGVAGGQPQHF
v_gene: TRBV5-5
j_gene: TRBJ1-5
d_gene: NA
abundance: NA

CDR3nt: TGTGCCAGCAGCTTAGAATCCACCGGGGGGACCCAGTACTTC
CDR3aa: CASSLESTGGTQYF
v_gene: TRBV7-2
j_gene: TRBJ2-5
d_gene: NA
abundance: NA

CDR3nt: TGTGCCAGCAGCTTAGTAGCGGGAGTGGACGAGCAGTACTTC
CDR3aa: CASSLVAGVDEQYF
v_gene: TRBV7-9
j_gene: TRBJ2-7
d_gene: TRBD2
abundance: NA

CDR3nt: TGTGCCACCAGTGATAGCGCACAAGAGACCCAGTACTTC
CDR3aa: CATSDSAQETQYF
v_gene: TRBV24-1
j_gene: TRBJ2-5
d_gene: NA
abundance: few

CDR3nt: TGTGCCAGCAGTCCCCGACAGGGGGCCACCGGGGAGCTGTTTTTT
CDR3aa: CASSPRQGATGELFF
v_gene: TRBV27
j_gene: TRBJ2-2
d_gene: TRBD1
abundance: NA

CDR3nt: TGTGCCAGCAGCTTAGCACAGAACTACGAGCAGTACTTC
CDR3aa: CASSLAQNYEQYF
v_gene: TRBV7-6
j_gene: TRBJ2-7
d_gene: NA
abundance: once

CDR3nt: TGTGCCACTACCCAGGGGTCCTCCTACAATGAGCAGTTCTTC
CDR3aa: CATTQGSSYNEQFF
v_gene: TRBV2
j_gene: TRBJ2-1
d_gene: NA
abundance: few

CDR3nt: TGTGCCAGCTCACCAAGGGGAAATGAAAAACTGTTTTTT
CDR3aa: CASSPRGNEKLFF
v_gene: TRBV18
j_gene: TRBJ1-4
d_gene: NA
abundance: NA

CDR3nt: TGCAGCGTTGAAGGGACAGGGGGCTCAGAGACCCAGTACTTC
CDR3aa: CSVEGTGGSETQYF
v_gene: TRBV29-1
j_gene: TRBJ2-5
d_gene: TRBD1
abundance: NA

CDR3nt: TGTGCCATCAGTCCACAGGGGGCAGACACTGAAGCTTTCTTT
CDR3aa: CAISPQGADTEAFF
v_gene: TRBV10-3
j_gene: TRBJ1-1
d_gene: TRBD1
abundance: NA

CDR3nt: TGCAGCGTTCCGGCGGGGACCGGGGAGCTGTTTTTT
CDR3aa: CSVPAGTGELFF
v_gene: TRBV29-1
j_gene: TRBJ2-2
d_gene: NA
abundance: NA

CDR3nt: TGCGCCAGCAGCAGTGCAAAAGTGCAGGGGGCCTCCTACGAGCAGTACTTC
CDR3aa: CASSSAKVQGASYEQYF
v_gene: TRBV5-1
j_gene: TRBJ2-7
d_gene: TRBD1
abundance: NA

CDR3nt: TGTGCCAGCAGCCCGATGTTAGGGGACACTGAAGCTTTCTTT
CDR3aa: CASSPMLGDTEAFF
v_gene: TRBV5-4
j_gene: TRBJ1-1
d_gene: NA
abundance: NA

CDR3nt: TGTGCCAGCAGTGAAACCCCGGCACAGAAAGAGACCCAGTACTTC
CDR3aa: CASSETPAQKETQYF
v_gene: TRBV6-1
j_gene: TRBJ2-5
d_gene: NA
abundance: NA

CDR3nt: TGTGCCAGCGGTGTAAGGGACTACGATGGCTACACCTTC
CDR3aa: CASGVRDYDGYTF
v_gene: TRBV2
j_gene: TRBJ1-2
d_gene: NA
abundance: NA

CDR3nt: TGTGCCAGCTCACCCCCAGGGGGCTATAGCAATCAGCCCCAGCATTTT
CDR3aa: CASSPPGGYSNQPQHF
v_gene: TRBV18
j_gene: TRBJ1-5
d_gene: TRBD1
abundance: NA

CDR3nt: TGTGCCAGCAGCTTAGCTTGGCATAGCAATCAGCCCCAGCATTTT
CDR3aa: CASSLAWHSNQPQHF
v_gene: TRBV7-8
j_gene: TRBJ1-5
d_gene: NA
abundance: NA

CDR3nt: TGTGCCAGCAGTTTGCCCCCGACAGGGAGGGATACGCAGTATTTT
CDR3aa: CASSLPPTGRDTQYF
v_gene: TRBV27
j_gene: TRBJ2-3
d_gene: NA
abundance: few

CDR3nt: TGTGCCAGCAGCCCGAGTTCGAACACCGGGGAGCTGTTTTTT
CDR3aa: CASSPSSNTGELFF
v_gene: TRBV7-2
j_gene: TRBJ2-2
d_gene: NA
abundance: NA

CDR3nt: TGTGCCAGCAGTTTATACCCCGACCGTCAGGGCACTGAAGCTTTCTTT
CDR3aa: CASSLYPDRQGTEAFF
v_gene: TRBV28
j_gene: TRBJ1-1
d_gene: NA
abundance: NA

CDR3nt: TGTGCCAGCAGCGTAGGGCTGGATACGCAGTATTTT
CDR3aa: CASSVGLDTQYF
v_gene: TRBV9
j_gene: TRBJ2-3
d_gene: NA
abundance: once

CDR3nt: TGTGCCAGTGAGACAGGGTTGGGCACTGAAGCTTTCTTT
CDR3aa: CASETGLGTEAFF
v_gene: TRBV19
j_gene: TRBJ1-1
d_gene: TRBD1
abundance: NA

CDR3nt: TGTGCCAGCAGTTTTGCAGGGGTAGGGTATGGCTACACCTTC
CDR3aa: CASSFAGVGYGYTF
v_gene: TRBV28
j_gene: TRBJ1-2
d_gene: NA
abundance: NA

CDR3nt: TGTGCCAGCAGTTTCCCTAGCGCGAATTCCTACGAGCAGTACTTC
CDR3aa: CASSFPSANSYEQYF
v_gene: TRBV28
j_gene: TRBJ2-7
d_gene: NA
abundance: NA

CDR3nt: TGCGCCAGCAGCTTAGGGACTCCTGATGAAAAACTGTTTTTT
CDR3aa: CASSLGTPDEKLFF
v_gene: TRBV5-1
j_gene: TRBJ1-4
d_gene: NA
abundance: NA

CDR3nt: TGTGCCAGCCTTAAGACAGGGTTGGGAAATTCACCCCTCCACTTT
CDR3aa: CASLKTGLGNSPLHF
v_gene: TRBV2
j_gene: TRBJ1-6
d_gene: TRBD1
abundance: NA

CDR3nt: TGTGCCAGCAGCTTAGGTAGCGGGGGGGCTGGAGAGACCCAGTACTTC
CDR3aa: CASSLGSGGAGETQYF
v_gene: TRBV7-2
j_gene: TRBJ2-5
d_gene: TRBD2
abundance: NA

CDR3nt: TGTGCCAGCAGTTTAGGCGGGGCTAGCTACGAGCAGTACTTC
CDR3aa: CASSLGGASYEQYF
v_gene: TRBV28
j_gene: TRBJ2-7
d_gene: NA
abundance: NA

CDR3nt: TGTGCCAGCTCAGGACAGGGCCTAAATTCACCCCTCCACTTT
CDR3aa: CASSGQGLNSPLHF
v_gene: TRBV18
j_gene: TRBJ1-6
d_gene: TRBD1
abundance: NA

CDR3nt: TGTGCCAGCAGCTCGGGACAGGCCTCCTACGAGCAGTACTTC
CDR3aa: CASSSGQASYEQYF
v_gene: TRBV5-4
j_gene: TRBJ2-7
d_gene: TRBD1
abundance: NA

CDR3nt: TGTGCCAGCAGCTTAGCCTCTAGCGGGAGAACCGGGGAGCTGTTTTTT
CDR3aa: CASSLASSGRTGELFF
v_gene: TRBV5-5
j_gene: TRBJ2-2
d_gene: TRBD2
abundance: NA

CDR3nt: TGTGCCAGCAGTGGGGGACAGGGGGATCGTGGCTACACCTTC
CDR3aa: CASSGGQGDRGYTF
v_gene: TRBV6-2/TRBV6-3
j_gene: TRBJ1-2
d_gene: TRBD1
abundance: NA

CDR3nt: TGTGCCAGCAGGATGACCGGGGTCCAAGAGACCCAGTACTTC
CDR3aa: CASRMTGVQETQYF
v_gene: TRBV2
j_gene: TRBJ2-5
d_gene: NA
abundance: NA

CDR3nt: TGTGCCAGCAGTATAGACTTCACAGATACGCAGTATTTT
CDR3aa: CASSIDFTDTQYF
v_gene: TRBV6-4
j_gene: TRBJ2-3
d_gene: NA
abundance: NA

CDR3nt: TGTGCCAGCGGGAGGTACGGTGAAAAACTGTTTTTT
CDR3aa: CASGRYGEKLFF
v_gene: TRBV7-2
j_gene: TRBJ1-4
d_gene: NA
abundance: NA

CDR3nt: TGTGCCAGCAGTCCCAGGGATCTTGGCACCGGGGAGCTGTTTTTT
CDR3aa: CASSPRDLGTGELFF
v_gene: TRBV27
j_gene: TRBJ2-2
d_gene: NA
abundance: once

CDR3nt: TGTGCCAGCAGTAGACAGGGGGGTGGCAATCAGCCCCAGCATTTT
CDR3aa: CASSRQGGGNQPQHF
v_gene: TRBV2
j_gene: TRBJ1-5
d_gene: TRBD1
abundance: NA